The 10 T cell receptor beta chains given below trace back to one sample, sequenced in a study of T cell clonality in common variable immunodeficiency. Sequencing used immunoSEQ multiplex PCR; TCRdb keeps in-frame clones, though not all of them. This table holds tens of thousands of clones with no singletons; the top ten claim around 5.4%. Sequencing was performed on peripheral blood mononuclear cells. These TCRs come from a person aged 18 to 75 in good health.

This clone has at least ten counts. The CDR3 goes on 3 residues after the read ends, and that part is filled in from the germline J gene. This rearrangement joins TRBV7-2 to TRBJ1-1; 10 bases agree with TRBD1. The V segment lost 5 bases and the J segment 4 bases; nucleotides outside the gene matches: 7. Germline CDR1 is SGHTA and CDR2 is FQGNSA. This CDR3 has 15 residues. The sequenced CDR3 bases are TGTGCCAGCAGCATAGGGACAGGGGTCGGCACTGAA. This translates into CASSIGTGVGTE. The whole CDR3 sequence reads CASSIGTGVGTEAFF.

This clone has a handful of counts. The read falls 3 residues short of the CDR3 end, and the missing part is taken from the germline J gene. This chain joins TRBV18 and TRBJ2-4; TRBD2 matches 9 bases. This CDR3 spans 19 amino acids. V trimming: 0 bases; J trimming: 0 bases; junction bases outside the gene matches: 9. The germline V gene encodes CDR1 KGHSH and CDR2 LQKENI. CDR3 protein: CASSPPASGALGAKNIQYF. Partial CDR3 DNA: TGTGCCAGCTCACCACCTGCTAGCGGGGCCTTAGGAGCCAAAAACATT.

This clone has ten or more counts. The DNA ends 3 residues before the CDR3 does, and the rest of the CDR3 is filled in from the germline J gene. The chain carries TRBV2 and TRBJ2-1, with D tentatively TRBD2 (6 bases). Per the germline V gene, CDR1 is SNHLY and CDR2 is FYNNEI. Trimming pared 2 bases from V and 1 base from J, leaving 18 bases between. CDR3 length: 18 amino acids. The CDR3 is CASSESGVPGRSYNEQFF. Partial CDR3 DNA: TGTGCCAGCAGTGAATCGGGGGTCCCGGGTCGATCCTACAATGAG.

This clone was counted many times. Read coverage stops 3 residues before the CDR3 terminus; the germline J gene supplies the remainder. The genes are TRBV30 and TRBJ1-1; D not resolved. This CDR3 region has 13 residues. Trimming stripped 0 bases from V and 3 bases from J, with 8 bases between. Germline V CDR1 and CDR2: GTSNPN, SVGIG (reference sequence). The sequenced part of the CDR3 DNA is TGTGCCTGGAGTGTAATATATGACACTGAA. Translating gives CAWSVIYDTE. The CDR3 in full is CAWSVIYDTEAFF.

This clone was detected a few times. The read ends 3 residues early relative to the CDR3; the germline J gene fills the gap. The chain uses TRBV5-6 and TRBJ2-1, with 8 nucleotides matching TRBD2. V lost 3 bases, J lost 6 bases, and 8 bases stayed unmatched. CDR1 and CDR2 (germline): SGHDT, YYEEEE. The CDR3 totals 15 residues. CDR3 bases read: TGTGCCAGCAGCTCCGGGGTAGCGGGGTTCAATGAG. It translates to CASSSGVAGFNE. The whole CDR3 is CASSSGVAGFNEQFF.

This clone was detected ten times or more. Sequencing ends 3 residues short of the CDR3 end; the germline J gene provides the rest. V usage is TRBV5-1 and J usage is TRBJ2-7, with D possibly matching TRBD1 (5 bases). Looked up from germline, CDR1 is SGHRS and CDR2 is YFSETQ. This CDR3 comprises 14 residues. V lost 0 bases to trimming and J lost 4 bases, with 11 bases between them. The CDR3: CASSLGEQAYEQYF. The DNA read from the CDR3 is TGCGCCAGCAGCTTGGGCGAACAGGCTTACGAG.

This clone has at least ten counts. Read data end 3 residues before the CDR3 end; the end is taken from the germline J gene. The sample has other DNA sequences that encode this CDR3 too. The chain recombines TRBV5-1 with TRBJ2-2; 8 bases are shared with TRBD1. Looked up from germline, CDR1 is SGHRS and CDR2 is YFSETQ. The CDR3 is 14 amino acids. The ends lost 2 bases at V and 6 bases at J; junction bases unmatched: 3. The sequenced part of the CDR3 DNA is TGCGCCAGCAGCTTAGGACAGGGCTCCGGGGAG. It encodes CASSLGQGSGE. The entire CDR3 protein is CASSLGQGSGELFF.

Notes on this clone: The observed sequence ends 3 residues before the CDR3 terminus, with the missing tail filled in from the germline J gene. This chain joins TRBV11-2 and TRBJ1-6, with D possibly being TRBD1 (6 bases). In germline, CDR1 is SGHAT, CDR2 FQNNGV. Trimming removed 4 bases at V and 4 bases at J, with 11 bases between. The CDR3 covers 15 residues. CDR3 loop: CASSSRGGYNSPLHF. The part of the CDR3 DNA that was read is TGTGCCAGCAGCTCGAGAGGGGGATATAATTCACCC. The full variable domain, rest sourced from reference TRBV11-2 and TRBJ1-6, is EAGVAQSPRYKIIEKRQSVAFWCNPISGHATLYWYQQILGQGPKLLIQFQNNGVVDDSQLPKDRFSAERLKGVDSTLKIQPAKLEDSAVYLCASSSRGGYNSPLHFGNGTRLTVT.

At least ten counts were recorded for this clone. The read comes to an end 3 residues before the CDR3 does, leaving the germline J gene to fill in the end. This chain uses TRBV18 with TRBJ1-2; TRBD1 agrees at 8 bases. The V gene's germline CDR1 is KGHSH and CDR2 LQKENI. The CDR3 is 14 residues long. CDR3 DNA (partial): TGTGCCAGCTCACCCGGGACAGGACCGTCGGGC. Encoded protein: CASSPGTGPSG. The full CDR3 sequence reads CASSPGTGPSGYTF. The full variable domain, with the rest looked up from reference TRBV18 and TRBJ1-2, is NAGVMQNPRHLVRRRGQEARLRCSPMKGHSHVYWYRQLPEEGLKFMVYLQKENIIDESGMPKERFSAEFPKEGPSILRIQQVVRGDSAAYFCASSPGTGPSGYTFGSGTRLTVV.

This clone appeared many times. Read sequence stops 3 residues before the CDR3 end, and the germline J gene provides the missing end. This sequence joins TRBV20-1 and TRBJ1-1, with 8 bases fitting TRBD1. CDR1 DFQATT and CDR2 SNEGSKA come from the germline V gene (reference sequence). V lost 3 bases, J lost 5 bases, and 2 bases stayed unmatched. The CDR3 consists of 12 residues. CDR3 DNA (partial): TGCAGTGCTAGTCGACAGGGGACTGAA. This encodes CSASRQGTE. The CDR3 in its entirety is CSASRQGTEAFF.